This passage covers 20 T cell receptor beta chains from one sample sequenced in a study of Ad26.COV2.S vaccination and SARS-CoV-2 variants. Treatment indicated: approximately 18 received Ad26.COV2.S at low or high dose, single or two shots; roughly 5 received placebo; per-sample allocation not given. Sampling was performed 63 days after the first vaccine or placebo injection. Libraries were prepared by immunoSEQ multiplex PCR; TCRdb keeps only in-frame clonotypes and omits some of them. The data show some 480,000 clones, with approximately 88% seen just once and 9.5% to 15% held by the top ten. The specimen comprised peripheral blood, sampled in a trial of Ad26.COV2.S vaccine versus placebo. The receptor set was obtained from a person between 18 and 65 years old who received the Ad26.COV2.S COVID-19 vaccine or a placebo.

Turning to this clone: The same CDR3 can be traced to other DNA sequences in this sample. The V gene is TRBV28, the J gene TRBJ2-2; the D gene is possibly TRBD1 (5 bases). This CDR3 has 13 amino acids. The V and J ends lost 2 bases and 5 bases respectively, with 6 bases between them. CDR1 is MDHEN, CDR2 SYDVKM, per germline. Here the CDR3 reads CASSLPGTGELFF. CDR3 coding DNA: TGTGCCAGCAGTTTACCAGGGACCGGGGAGCTGTTTTTT.

The rearrangement links TRBV5-5 to TRBJ2-5, with 7 bases that match TRBD2. V lost 2 bases to trimming and J lost 5 bases; unmatched junction nucleotides: 18. This CDR3 is built from 18 residues. CDR1 is SGHKS, CDR2 YYEKEE, per germline (reference sequence). Written as DNA, the CDR3 is TGTGCCAGCAGCTTCACCGCCGCAGGATCAGCGGGATACGAGACCCAGTACTTC. This gives the protein CASSFTAAGSAGYETQYF.

The genes are TRBV12-5 and TRBJ2-7, with D perhaps matching TRBD1 (5 bases). The CDR3 totals 15 residues. V was trimmed by 4 bases and J by 2 bases, leaving 15 bases between them. CDR1 is LGHNT and CDR2 is FRNRAP in the germline V gene. CDR3 coding DNA: TGTGCTAGTGGTTGGCCCCCCATAGGGGCCTACGAGCAGTACTTC. It translates to CASGWPPIGAYEQYF.

The rearrangement links TRBV28 to TRBJ1-2, with 9 bases lining up with TRBD1. J lost 6 bases, V lost 7 bases, and 12 bases had no gene match. CDR1 and CDR2 (germline): MDHEN, SYDVKM. This CDR3 comprises 15 residues. Here the CDR3 DNA reads TGTGCCAGCATAGATACAGGGGGCGCAGGAAATGGCTACACCTTC. This sequence encodes CASIDTGGAGNGYTF.

J is TRBJ2-1 and V is TRBV27; possibly TRBD2 for D (5 bases). This CDR3 is built from 13 residues. Germline CDR1 reads MNHEY; CDR2 reads SMNVEV (reference sequence). V shed 5 bases and J shed 14 bases, with 19 bases lying between them. The CDR3 nucleotides are TGTGCCAGCAGTCGAAATTCGCTAGCCGGGGAGTTCTTC. Translation: CASSRNSLAGEFF.

This chain joins TRBV5-1 and TRBJ2-7; 9 positions match TRBD1. The germline gives CDR1 SGHRS, CDR2 YFSETQ. Unmatched junction bases numbered 11, after V lost 4 bases and J lost 3 bases. The CDR3 totals 16 residues. Here the CDR3 DNA reads TGCGCCAGCAGCCCGGGTTTGTGGGGACAGGGCTACGAGCAGTACTTC. It specifies CASSPGLWGQGYEQYF.

J is TRBJ2-1 and V is TRBV7-3; 12 bases line up with TRBD2. Per germline, CDR1 SGHTA and CDR2 FQGTGA. The ends lost 4 bases at V and 8 bases at J; junction bases unmatched: 6. The length of the CDR3 is 15 residues. The CDR3 DNA follows: TGTGCCAGCAGCTCGACTAGCGGGAGAAGAGATGAGCAGTTCTTC. It specifies CASSSTSGRRDEQFF.

The chain is built from TRBV6-5 and TRBJ2-3; TRBD2 matches 10 bases. CDR3 length equals 15 residues. Germline CDR1 reads MNHEY; CDR2 reads SVGAGI. V was pared by 6 bases and J by 2 bases, with 5 bases of the junction left unmatched. In nucleotides, the CDR3 is TGTGCCAGCAGGCCACTAGCGGGAATCACAGATACGCAGTATTTT. It translates to CASRPLAGITDTQYF.

The chain links TRBV15 to TRBJ2-7; TRBD1 matches 9 bases. The CDR3 runs 15 residues. The trim removed 4 bases at V and 5 bases at J, leaving 9 bases unmatched. The germline V gene has CDR1 LNHNV and CDR2 YYDKDF (reference sequence). The DNA of the CDR3 is TGTGCCACCAGCACCTCCGGGACAGGGTCAAACGAGCAGTACTTC. It codes for CATSTSGTGSNEQYF.

The rearrangement uses TRBV19 and TRBJ2-5; D is undetermined. Trimming cost V 1 base and J 1 base, with 10 bases left between them. This CDR3 comprises 15 residues. CDR1 and CDR2 from the germline V gene are LNHDA and SQIVND (reference sequence). This CDR3 reads CASSIGTQPQETQYF. The CDR3 DNA reads as TGTGCCAGTAGTATAGGCACACAACCCCAAGAGACCCAGTACTTC.

This clone was recorded once. This chain's CDR3 is CASSLRAFSEAFF. In DNA form, the CDR3 reads TGTGCCAGCAGCTTACGCGCGTTCTCTGAAGCTTTCTTT. This sequence joins TRBV7-3 and TRBJ1-1; D unclear. Germline V gives CDR1 SGHTA, CDR2 FQGTGA. V dropped 2 bases and J dropped 6 bases, with 10 bases sitting between them. CDR3 size: 13 residues.

In DNA form, the CDR3 reads TGTGCCAGCAGCCTCCCGGGACCACACAATGAGCAGTTCTTC. Its protein is CASSLPGPHNEQFF. The V and J genes are TRBV28 and TRBJ2-1; either TRBD1 or TRBD2 may fit D (5 bases each). The CDR3 covers 14 residues. Germline V gene lookup returns CDR1 MDHEN and CDR2 SYDVKM. V gave up 6 bases and J gave up 5 bases, with 14 bases separating them.

The CDR3 loop is CASSPQGRYGYTF. The CDR3 bases are TGTGCCAGCAGTCCCCAGGGAAGGTATGGCTACACCTTC. This chain uses TRBV6-2 or TRBV6-3 with TRBJ1-2; tentatively, D is TRBD1 (5 bases). The CDR3 is 13 residues long. Per the germline V gene, CDR1 is MNHEY and CDR2 is SVGEGT. Trimming pared 5 bases from V and 5 bases from J, leaving 12 bases between.

This chain connects TRBV6-5 to TRBJ1-5; D gene unclear. The CDR3 length is 14 residues. Germline-derived CDR1 and CDR2 are MNHEY and SVGAGI. Trimming removed 5 bases from V and 14 bases from J, with 22 bases in between. The CDR3 is CASSTERYGPVKHF. CDR3 in DNA: TGTGCCAGCAGTACTGAAAGGTATGGACCGGTTAAGCATTTT.

The gene calls are TRBV28 and TRBJ1-6, with D possibly being TRBD1 (5 bases). V lost 6 bases and J lost 1, with 19 bases in between. The CDR3 is 18 amino acids. Germline assignment: CDR1 MDHEN and CDR2 SYDVKM. The CDR3: CASSLDIPGGSYNSPLHF. The CDR3, as DNA: TGTGCCAGCAGCCTAGACATTCCGGGGGGTTCCTATAATTCACCCCTCCACTTT.

The V and J genes are TRBV7-2 and TRBJ1-5; D gene unclear. Trimming shortened V by 5 bases and J by 6 bases, and 14 bases separated the two germline ends. This CDR3 has 14 residues. The germline V gene encodes CDR1 SGHTA and CDR2 FQGNSA. The CDR3 spells CASSPGGVFQPQHF. In DNA form, the CDR3 reads TGTGCCAGCAGCCCTGGCGGCGTTTTTCAGCCCCAGCATTTT.

The chain recombines TRBV6-2 or TRBV6-3 with TRBJ2-3; D unclear. Between the trimmed V and J ends, which lost 0 bases and 2 bases, there was a span of 15 bases. This CDR3 region has 17 residues. Germline CDR1 and CDR2: MNHEY and SVGEGT. CDR3 DNA: TGTGCCAGCAGTTACTCGGCCGTTTCCCTTCACACAGATACGCAGTATTTT. This gives the protein CASSYSAVSLHTDTQYF.

The chain carries TRBV6-5 and TRBJ2-7, with unresolved D. Germline V gives CDR1 MNHEY, CDR2 SVGAGI. The CDR3 totals 12 residues. V was pared by 8 bases and J by 2 bases, with 10 bases between. The CDR3 protein is CASLSAAYEQYF. Written as DNA, the CDR3 is TGTGCCAGCCTTTCGGCCGCCTACGAGCAGTACTTC.

The chain uses TRBV7-2 and TRBJ1-3; 8 bases are a match to TRBD1. Germline CDR1 is SGHTA and CDR2 is FQGNSA. The length of the CDR3 is 13 residues. V dropped 5 bases and J dropped 6; count of bases not matched to a gene: 3. The CDR3 is CASSPDRVNTIYF. The CDR3 DNA reads TGTGCCAGCAGCCCGGACAGGGTAAACACCATATATTTT.

The chain couples TRBV7-8 to TRBJ2-5; D assignment may be TRBD1 or TRBD2 (6 bases each). With 1 base removed from V and 0 bases from J, the gap between germline ends came to 12 bases. The CDR3 is 16 residues long. Looked up from germline, CDR1 is SGHVS and CDR2 is FQNEAQ. In DNA form, the CDR3 reads TGTGCCAGCAGCTTAGTGGGGGGCAGCTACCAAGAGACCCAGTACTTC. This sequence encodes CASSLVGGSYQETQYF.